The 15 T cell receptor beta chains below all came from one sample that was sequenced in a study of T cells in Graves' hyperthyroidism and ophthalmopathy. Researchers amplified the TCR beta CDR3 regions from RNA transcripts. The TCR CDR3 was amplified in a first-round RT-PCR using the HTBI primer set. TCRdb processed the multiplex PCR reads anew with MiXCR; each CDR3 protein has one entry. The sample has over 550,000 distinct CDR3 sequences; 15% to 20% are singletons. The specimen was blood. The receptors originated from a woman aged 18-29 years with Graves' hyperthyroidism.

This clonotype was counted a few times. The V call is TRBV11-2, the J call TRBJ2-2, with 13 bases identical to TRBD2. CDR3 length: 18 amino acids. Germline V gene sequence: CDR1 SGHAT, CDR2 FQNNGV. The V and J ends lost 5 bases and 6 bases, in that order; junction bases with no gene match: 12. CDR3 nucleotides: TGTGCCAGCAGCCCACTTCGGACTAGCGGGGGAAGGTCCGGGGAGCTGTTTTTT. Protein: CASSPLRTSGGRSGELFF.

The chain has TRBV24-1 and TRBJ2-2; 12 nucleotides align to TRBD1. The germline V gene has CDR1 KGHDR and CDR2 SFDVKD. The CDR3 covers 16 residues. The ends lost 9 bases at V and 7 bases at J; junction bases unmatched: 11. The CDR3 is CATSSRGTGGLGELFF. As DNA, the CDR3 is TGTGCCACCTCATCGCGAGGGACAGGGGGCCTCGGGGAGCTGTTTTTT.

This clonotype was counted at least ten times. The chain has TRBV20-1 and TRBJ2-5, with D possibly matching TRBD2 (6 bases). V lost 6 bases and J 5 bases, leaving 19 bases between the germline ends. The germline CDR1 and CDR2 sequences are DFQATT and SNEGSKA (reference sequence). The CDR3 contains 14 residues. The CDR3 protein is CSADSGVSLETQYF. CDR3 coding DNA: TGCAGTGCGGATTCGGGAGTTAGCTTGGAGACCCAGTACTTC.

V gene TRBV11-2 combines with J gene TRBJ1-4, with D maybe TRBD1 (6 bases). The V and J ends lost 1 base and 8 bases respectively, with 14 bases between them. Per germline, CDR1 SGHAT and CDR2 FQNNGV. This CDR3 is 15 amino acids long. CDR3 nucleotides: TGTGCCAGCAGCTTAGGGGGGCCCGTGGGAGAAAAACTGTTTTTT. Translated, it gives CASSLGGPVGEKLFF.

As concerns this clonotype: Compared with germline, one end of the junction differs, possibly owing to a read error. The V and J genes are TRBV5-1 and TRBJ2-5; perhaps TRBD1 as D (6 bases). The CDR3 loop spans 14 amino acids. Germline CDR1 SGHRS, CDR2 YFSETQ. CDR3 sequence (DNA): TGCGCCAGCAGTGGGGAGACAGGACAAGATACCCAGTACTTC. It yields the protein CASSGETGQDTQYF.

This clonotype was observed a few times. This rearrangement joins TRBV25-1 to TRBJ2-1, with a possible D match to TRBD2 (6 bases). Germline CDR1 MGHDK, CDR2 SYGVNS. This CDR3 contains 18 residues. Trimming took 7 bases from V and 0 from J, leaving 22 bases between them. CDR3 sequence: CASTPSADPKSSYNEQFF. CDR3 bases: TGTGCCAGCACCCCTAGCGCCGACCCAAAAAGCTCCTACAATGAGCAGTTCTTC.

The chain combines TRBV25-1 with TRBJ2-5; unclear D gene. The CDR3 extends over 13 amino acids. Trimming stripped 2 bases from V and 5 bases from J, with 9 bases between. Germline-derived CDR1 and CDR2 are MGHDK and SYGVNS. In DNA form, the CDR3 reads TGTGCCAGCAGTGAACTTAAAGGGGAGACCCAGTACTTC. Its protein is CASSELKGETQYF.

This clonotype came up many times. The V and J genes are TRBV3-1 and TRBJ2-7; D might be TRBD1 (5 bases). Germline V gene sequence: CDR1 LGHDT, CDR2 YNNKEL (reference sequence). V was pared by 0 bases and J by 3 bases, with 12 bases between. CDR3 length equals 15 residues. CDR3: CASSQDLARGYEQYF. The CDR3, as DNA: TGTGCCAGCAGCCAAGATCTTGCAAGGGGCTACGAGCAGTACTTC.

This clonotype was seen at least ten times. The rearrangement links TRBV20-1 to TRBJ2-1; D is perhaps TRBD1 (6 bases). The CDR3 is made up of 16 amino acids. Trimming pared 0 bases from V and 0 bases from J, leaving 12 bases between. The germline CDR1 and CDR2 sequences are DFQATT and SNEGSKA (reference sequence). The chain's CDR3 is CSARDWTVSSYNEQFF. CDR3 DNA sequence: TGCAGTGCTAGAGATTGGACAGTCTCCTCCTACAATGAGCAGTTCTTC.

As concerns this clonotype: It may be a read error: a sequence one base away is much more abundant. The gene calls are TRBV20-1 and TRBJ1-4; 7 bases align to TRBD1. The CDR3 is made up of 14 amino acids. V lost 6 bases and J lost 4; bases outside the gene matches: 8. Germline CDR1 and CDR2: DFQATT and SNEGSKA (reference sequence). Here the CDR3 reads CSAPMDRSNEKLFF. CDR3 DNA sequence: TGCAGTGCGCCAATGGACAGGAGTAATGAAAAACTGTTTTTT.

This clonotype was observed many times. CDR3 region: CASSQDVRATAEETQYF. The CDR3 DNA follows: TGTGCCAGCAGCCAAGATGTGAGGGCTACCGCTGAAGAGACCCAGTACTTC. The V gene is TRBV3-1, the J gene TRBJ2-5; TRBD2 is a possible D gene (5 bases). The CDR3 has 17 residues. In germline, CDR1 is LGHDT, CDR2 YNNKEL (reference sequence). Trimming removed 0 bases at V and 3 bases at J, with 17 bases between.

CDR3 in DNA: TGTGCCAGCAGCGTATCTTTGCTGGAGGAGACCCAGTACTTC. It encodes CASSVSLLEETQYF. This chain joins TRBV9 and TRBJ2-5; D unresolved. The germline V gene encodes CDR1 SGDLS and CDR2 YYNGEE. CDR3 length: 14 residues. Trimming removed 1 base from V and 5 bases from J, with 12 bases in between. The variable domain in full, with the rest retrieved from reference TRBV9 and TRBJ2-5, is DSGVTQTPKHLITATGQRVTLRCSPRSGDLSVYWYQQSLDQGLQFLIQYYNGEERAKGNILERFSAQQFPDLHSELNLSSLELGDSALYFCASSVSLLEETQYFGPGTRLLVL.

This clonotype was recorded at least ten times. The chain links TRBV28 to TRBJ2-1; D remains unclear. Looked up from germline, CDR1 is MDHEN and CDR2 is SYDVKM. The CDR3 is 13 amino acids. The V end was cut by 6 bases, the J end by 8 bases, with 14 bases between. CDR3 sequence: CASRSNPVYEQFF. The CDR3, as DNA: TGTGCCAGCAGGTCAAATCCCGTCTATGAGCAGTTCTTC.

CDR3 protein: CAPRGVVTEAFF. The CDR3 nucleotides are TGTGCCCCTCGAGGGGTTGTCACTGAAGCTTTCTTT. J is TRBJ1-1 and V is TRBV30, with D perhaps TRBD1 (5 bases). Germline lookup yields CDR1 GTSNPN and CDR2 SVGIG (reference sequence). There are 12 residues in the CDR3. V lost 8 bases and J lost 4, with 14 bases in between. Full variable domain (missing parts from reference TRBV30 and TRBJ1-1): SQTIHQWPATLVQPVGSPLSLECTVEGTSNPNLYWYRQAAGRGLQLLFYSVGIGQISSEVPQNLSASRPQDRQFILSSKKLLLSDSGFYLCAPRGVVTEAFFGQGTRLTVV.

This clonotype occurred many times. The V and J genes are TRBV6-2 or TRBV6-3 and TRBJ1-5; TRBD1 is a possible D gene (5 bases). The germline V and J ends were trimmed by 2 bases and 4 bases, with 12 bases remaining between them. CDR1 and CDR2 from the germline V gene are MNHEY and SVGEGT. The CDR3 totals 15 residues. The CDR3 loop reads CASSYPDIGNQPQHF. CDR3 in DNA: TGTGCCAGCAGTTACCCGGACATCGGGAATCAGCCCCAGCATTTT.